Included here is one T cell receptor beta chain sequence, with context. Its antigen remains unknown. The sample is drawn from a study of T cell repertoires in cytomegalovirus infection. Study outcomes and limitations: Clonotypes of TCR beta that were HLA-C-restricted and CMV-specific dominated the ex vivo response. Of the TCR beta families, the public ones yielded a cumulative frequency that identified carriers of CMV plus the relevant HLA.

Each CDR3 protein gets one entry after TCRdb re-called the reads with MiXCR. The sample gives about 570,000 distinct CDR3 sequences, 40% of which show up once; 48% is in the top ten. In germline, CDR1 is LGHNT, CDR2 FRNRAP. V lost 0 bases to trimming and J lost 4 bases; unmatched junction nucleotides: 10. This CDR3 spans 18 amino acids. The genes are TRBV12-5 and TRBJ2-1, with TRBD2 identical over 9 bases. The clonotype comes from a human donor in good health (CMV status not recorded). Some clones in this sample may be carry-over from other donors' samples. This specimen was cultured PBMCs, taken from culture after CMV antigen stimulation. The CDR3 sequence: CASGLVQDGTSFYNEQFF. In nucleotides, the CDR3 is TGTGCTAGTGGTTTGGTACAAGATGGGACTAGCTTTTACAATGAGCAGTTCTTC.